These 24 T cell receptor beta chains originate from one sample sequenced in a study of T cell responses to AZD1222 COVID-19 vaccine. Sequencing used immunoSEQ multiplex PCR; TCRdb keeps in-frame clones, though not all of them. The table records tens of thousands of clones, over 75% of them present only once. The sequencing used peripheral blood, collected 28 days after the second AZD1222 dose. The receptors stem from an adult who received the AZD1222 COVID-19 vaccine.

The CDR3 protein is CASSQGWGNEQYF. The DNA for the CDR3 is TGCGCCAGCAGCCAAGGTTGGGGGAACGAGCAGTACTTC. This chain connects TRBV4-1 to TRBJ2-7, with D perhaps matching TRBD1 or TRBD2 (5 bases each). CDR3 length: 13 residues. V was cut by 1 base and J by 5 bases, with 9 bases left in between. Germline V gives CDR1 MGHRA, CDR2 YSYEKL.

A remark on this clone: An end of the junction differs from the germline gene, which may be a read error. The V gene is TRBV4-1, the J gene TRBJ2-7; D perhaps matches TRBD1 (6 bases). The germline V gene encodes CDR1 MGHRA and CDR2 YSYEKL. The CDR3 is 11 residues long. The chain's CDR3 is CAGDGAPDSNF. CDR3 in DNA: TGCGCCGGGGACGGGGCTCCGGACAGCAACTTC.

The chain has TRBV5-6 and TRBJ2-6; 9 nucleotides agree with TRBD1. The V segment lost 0 bases and the J segment 2 bases; nucleotides outside the gene matches: 9. Germline V gives CDR1 SGHDT, CDR2 YYEEEE. This CDR3 spans 19 amino acids. The CDR3 bases are TGTGCCAGCAGCTTGGAAAGCCGGGACAGGGTAACTGGGGCCAACGTCCTGACTTTC. This sequence encodes CASSLESRDRVTGANVLTF.

V and J are TRBV6-5 and TRBJ1-2; 10 bases match TRBD1. This CDR3 spans 16 amino acids. Germline values: CDR1 MNHEY, CDR2 SVGAGI. Unmatched junction bases numbered 9, after V lost 2 bases and J lost 6 bases. CDR3 sequence: CASSYHSGQGHDGYTF. Here the CDR3 DNA reads TGTGCCAGCAGTTACCACTCGGGACAGGGGCACGATGGCTACACCTTC.

The chain links TRBV6-5 to TRBJ2-7; TRBD1 matches 9 bases. The CDR3 length is 14 residues. Unmatched junction bases numbered 11, after V lost 7 bases and J lost 7 bases. Germline V CDR1 and CDR2: MNHEY, SVGAGI. The CDR3 region has the DNA TGTGCCAGCAATGCCGGGACAGGGAAGAGGGAGCAGTACTTC. This translates into CASNAGTGKREQYF.

A single count supports this clone. The gene calls are TRBV28 and TRBJ1-5, with D possibly TRBD1 on 5 matching bases. The CDR3 runs 17 residues. CDR1 is MDHEN, CDR2 SYDVKM, per germline. The V end was cut by 2 bases, the J end by 7 bases, with 21 bases between. The CDR3 protein is CASSLKVFGGTRQPQHF. The CDR3 coding sequence is TGTGCCAGCAGTTTAAAAGTTTTCGGGGGGACCCGGCAGCCCCAGCATTTT.

This chain joins TRBV14 and TRBJ1-5; possibly TRBD1 for D (5 bases). The V gene's germline CDR1 is SGHDN and CDR2 FVKESK. CDR3 length: 13 residues. The V gene lost 4 bases and the J gene lost 7 bases, with 11 bases spanning the gap. For the CDR3, the DNA is TGTGCCAGCAGCCGAGGCAGGGACCAGCCCCAGCATTTT. As protein: CASSRGRDQPQHF.

This clone was picked up a small number of times. The chain links TRBV5-6 to TRBJ2-1, with D perhaps matching TRBD1 or TRBD2 (6 bases each). Germline V CDR1 and CDR2: SGHDT, YYEEEE. V lost 4 bases, J lost 10 bases, and 18 bases lay in between. The CDR3 is 14 amino acids. The DNA of the CDR3 is TGTGCCAGCAGCCATTTCGAGGGGGGACGGGAGCAGTTCTTC. Translating it yields CASSHFEGGREQFF.

V is TRBV5-1 and J is TRBJ2-7; no reliable D call. Germline V gives CDR1 SGHRS, CDR2 YFSETQ. V gave up 0 bases and J gave up 6 bases, with 16 bases separating them. CDR3 size: 15 residues. CDR3 coding DNA: TGCGCCAGCAGCTTGGGTTCGGAATCGAGCTTCGAGCAGTACTTC. Amino acids: CASSLGSESSFEQYF.

The CDR3 is CSVEDRAANTIYF. The CDR3 DNA reads as TGCAGCGTTGAAGACAGGGCAGCAAACACCATATATTTT. The genes are TRBV29-1 and TRBJ1-3; a possible D gene is TRBD1 (5 bases). V lost 0 bases and J lost 6, with 9 bases in between. There are 13 residues in the CDR3. Germline V gives CDR1 SQVTM, CDR2 ANQGSEA.

The rearrangement uses TRBV30 and TRBJ2-7; D gene ambiguous. Germline CDR1 is GTSNPN and CDR2 is SVGIG (reference sequence). The V and J ends lost 0 bases and 0 bases respectively, with 6 bases between them. This CDR3 contains 13 residues. The CDR3 nucleotides read TGTGCCTGGAGTGTACGTATCTCCTACGAGCAGTACTTC. Protein product: CAWSVRISYEQYF.

The J gene is TRBJ1-3, the V gene TRBV5-6, with a tentative D call TRBD1 (5 bases). Germline CDR1 is SGHDT and CDR2 is YYEEEE. CDR3 length: 16 amino acids. V was shortened by 2 bases and J by 0 bases, with 12 bases between the two germline ends. The CDR3 here is CASSLTRQLSGNTIYF. The CDR3 nucleotides are TGTGCCAGCAGCTTAACCAGACAGCTCTCTGGAAACACCATATATTTT.

The V and J genes are TRBV2 and TRBJ2-7; D unresolved. With 3 bases removed from V and 0 bases from J, the gap between germline ends came to 18 bases. CDR3 length: 17 amino acids. Germline CDR1 is SNHLY and CDR2 is FYNNEI. In nucleotides, the CDR3 is TGTGCCAGCAGTGACAGAAGTCTACTGCTGAGCTCCTACGAGCAGTACTTC. The encoded protein is CASSDRSLLLSSYEQYF.

The chain employs TRBV7-2 and TRBJ1-6, with D possibly being TRBD1 (6 bases). Germline assignment: CDR1 SGHTA and CDR2 FQGNSA. Trimming removed 2 bases at V and 10 bases at J, with 15 bases between. The CDR3 is 15 amino acids. The chain's CDR3 is CASSLLQGLRSPLHF. The CDR3 region has the DNA TGTGCCAGCAGCTTACTCCAGGGGCTTCGCTCACCCCTCCACTTT. Using reference TRBV7-2 and TRBJ1-6 for the parts outside the CDR3, the full variable domain is GAGVSQSPSNKVTEKGKDVELRCDPISGHTALYWYRQSLGQGLEFLIYFQGNSAPDKSGLPSDRFSAERTGGSVSTLTIQRTQQEDSAVYLCASSLLQGLRSPLHFGNGTRLTVT.

This chain links TRBV6-5 with TRBJ1-4; no reliable D call. The V end lost 5 bases, the J end lost 0 bases, and 7 bases lay between the germline ends. The CDR3 has 14 residues. Looked up from germline, CDR1 is MNHEY and CDR2 is SVGAGI. The CDR3 reads CASSRQATNEKLFF. CDR3 in DNA: TGTGCCAGCAGTCGGCAAGCAACTAATGAAAAACTGTTTTTT.

The sample holds one count of this clone. V is TRBV28 and J is TRBJ1-4; no clear D. Germline V lookup: CDR1 MDHEN, CDR2 SYDVKM. The CDR3 is made up of 15 amino acids. V lost 6 bases to trimming and J lost 9 bases, with 20 bases between them. The CDR3 loop is CASSPLETLGKKLFF. CDR3 sequence (DNA): TGTGCCAGCAGCCCTCTCGAGACCCTAGGGAAAAAACTGTTTTTT. Based on the CDR3 plus reference TRBV28 and TRBJ1-4, the full variable domain is DVKVTQSSRYLVKRTGEKVFLECVQDMDHENMFWYRQDPGLGLRLIYFSYDVKMKEKGDIPEGYSVSREKKERFSLILESASTNQTSMYLCASSPLETLGKKLFFGSGTQLSVL.

V gene TRBV5-5 combines with J gene TRBJ1-2, with unresolved D. The V end was cut by 0 bases, the J end by 0 bases, with 12 bases between. The CDR3 has 16 amino acids. In germline, CDR1 is SGHKS, CDR2 YYEKEE (reference sequence). CDR3 bases: TGTGCCAGCAGCTTGGATCGGGCCCTCACTAACTATGGCTACACCTTC. It is translated as CASSLDRALTNYGYTF.

The chain links TRBV5-4 to TRBJ2-2; D is ambiguous. V dropped 7 bases and J dropped 1 base, with 14 bases sitting between them. This CDR3 is 15 amino acids long. Germline V CDR1 and CDR2: SGHNT, YYREEE (reference sequence). DNA for the CDR3: TGTGCCAGCTCCTTCTCGGCGGTGAACACCGGGGAGCTGTTTTTT. Translation gives CASSFSAVNTGELFF.

In its sample, this clone was seen once. This CDR3 is also generated by other DNA sequences in the sample. The chain recombines TRBV3-1 (or the pseudogene TRBV3-2) with TRBJ2-5; D may correspond to TRBD1 or TRBD2 (5 bases each). V lost 0 bases and J lost 5, with 13 bases in between. The germline gives CDR1 LGHDT, CDR2 YNNKEL (reference sequence). The CDR3 runs to 15 residues. CDR3 sequence (DNA): TGTGCCAGCAGCCAAGATCCGGGACCACGGGAGACCCAGTACTTC. Translation gives CASSQDPGPRETQYF.

The V and J genes are TRBV11-2 and TRBJ1-2, with D possibly matching TRBD1 (6 bases). This CDR3 comprises 14 residues. CDR1 is SGHAT, CDR2 FQNNGV, per germline. Trimming shortened V by 1 base and J by 4 bases, and 10 bases separated the two germline ends. The CDR3 coding sequence is TGTGCCAGCAGCTTAGGGGACAATGGCTATGGCTACACCTTC. Its translation is CASSLGDNGYGYTF.

The chain uses TRBV11-2 and TRBJ1-1; D gene ambiguous. The V end was cut by 0 bases, the J end by 6 bases, with 11 bases between. CDR3 size: 14 residues. Germline V gene data show CDR1 as SGHAT and CDR2 as FQNNGV. The CDR3 loop is CASSLDLVGAEAFF. CDR3 sequence (DNA): TGTGCCAGCAGCTTAGATCTGGTGGGCGCTGAAGCTTTCTTT.

The chain is built from TRBV25-1 and TRBJ1-6; 9 nucleotides match TRBD1. This CDR3 comprises 14 residues. Per germline, CDR1 MGHDK and CDR2 SYGVNS. With V trimmed by 7 bases and J by 9 bases, 7 bases remained unmatched. The CDR3 here is CASTPGQGGSPLHF. In DNA form, the CDR3 reads TGTGCCAGCACCCCGGGACAGGGAGGTTCACCCCTCCACTTT.

The chain uses TRBV20-1 and TRBJ2-3; the D call may be TRBD1 or TRBD2 (5 bases each). CDR1 and CDR2 from the germline V gene are DFQATT and SNEGSKA (reference sequence). The CDR3 has 11 amino acids. The CDR3 loop reads CSFGAPDTQYF. For the CDR3, the DNA is TGCTCCTTCGGGGCGCCAGATACGCAGTATTTT.

The V gene is TRBV6-2 or TRBV6-3, the J gene TRBJ1-1; 7 bases fit TRBD1. The germline V gene encodes CDR1 MNHEY and CDR2 SVGEGT. The length of the CDR3 is 13 residues. Trimming at V came to 2 bases and at J to 11 bases, leaving 8 bases not matched to a gene. The CDR3 sequence: CASSYGGQEGAFF. CDR3 bases: TGTGCCAGCAGTTACGGTGGACAGGAGGGGGCTTTCTTT.